Listed here are 30 T cell receptor beta chains from one sample, sequenced in a study of T cells in Graves' hyperthyroidism and ophthalmopathy. There were TCR beta CDR3 regions amplified from RNA transcripts. The study used the HTBI primer set for a first-round RT-PCR of the TCR CDR3. TCRdb reprocessed the multiplex PCR reads with MiXCR, giving one entry per CDR3 protein. The sample includes around 300,000 distinct CDR3 sequences, about an eighth seen only once; the top ten take less than 8%. Sequenced: blood. The origin of the receptors is a woman between 35 and 50 years old with Graves' hyperthyroidism.

In this sample, this clonotype turned up many times. The V call is TRBV3-1, the J call TRBJ2-7; 7 bases align to TRBD1. CDR3 length: 15 residues. Germline loops: CDR1 LGHDT, CDR2 YNNKEL (reference sequence). V was clipped by 3 bases and J by 3 bases; unmatched bases: 8. CDR3 nucleotide sequence: TGTGCCAGCAGCCATTCCGGGACAGTGGACTACGAGCAGTACTTC. Residues: CASSHSGTVDYEQYF.

This clonotype was seen repeatedly, ten times or more. The rearrangement joins TRBV29-1 to TRBJ1-1; D uncertain. The CDR3 runs to 12 residues. Germline V lookup: CDR1 SQVTM, CDR2 ANQGSEA. V was cut by 2 bases and J by 0 bases, with 4 bases left in between. CDR3 residues: CSVETLNTEAFF. CDR3 nucleotide sequence: TGCAGCGTTGAAACTTTGAACACTGAAGCTTTCTTT.

The chain has TRBV4-1 and TRBJ2-1; weak D call: TRBD2 (6 bases). This CDR3 is built from 18 residues. V dropped 0 bases and J dropped 5 bases, with 20 bases sitting between them. Per germline, CDR1 MGHRA and CDR2 YSYEKL. The CDR3 DNA sequence: TGCGCCAGCAGCCAAGATGATCCCGGGACTGAAGGGCACAATGAGCAGTTCTTC. Translating gives CASSQDDPGTEGHNEQFF.

This clonotype was seen ten or more times. This CDR3 is CSALRPVVSPDTQYF. The CDR3 coding sequence is TGCAGTGCCCTCCGACCGGTCGTGAGCCCAGATACGCAGTATTTT. The rearrangement uses TRBV20-1 and TRBJ2-3; D remains unclear. Between the trimmed V and J ends, which lost 6 bases and 4 bases, there was a span of 20 bases. CDR3 length equals 15 residues. CDR1 DFQATT and CDR2 SNEGSKA come from the germline V gene (reference sequence).

This clonotype has at least ten counts. The gene calls are TRBV12-3 or TRBV12-4 and TRBJ2-7; maybe TRBD1 (6 bases). The CDR3 extends over 15 amino acids. Trimming took 1 base from V and 2 from J, leaving 12 bases between them. The CDR3 DNA follows: TGTGCCAGCAGTTTAGTCAGGGGAGTCACCTACGAGCAGTACTTC. This translates into CASSLVRGVTYEQYF.

This clonotype appeared a single time. Being one base from a much bigger clone, this may be a read error. The chain joins TRBV20-1 to TRBJ1-3, with TRBD1 matching 7 bases. The germline V gene has CDR1 DFQATT and CDR2 SNEGSKA (reference sequence). This CDR3 has 14 residues. The CDR3 region is CSARHRDRGKTIYF. CDR3 coding DNA: TGCAGTGCTAGACACCGGGACAGAGGAAAGACCATATATTTT.

This clonotype was counted at least ten times. V gene TRBV12-5 combines with J gene TRBJ2-1; D remains ambiguous. CDR3 length: 16 residues. Germline V gene sequence: CDR1 LGHNT, CDR2 FRNRAP. Trimming removed 1 base from V and 5 bases from J, with 15 bases in between. This CDR3 reads CASGLAGGHSHNEQFF. CDR3 DNA: TGTGCTAGTGGTTTGGCCGGTGGGCATAGCCACAATGAGCAGTTCTTC.

The J gene is TRBJ2-3, the V gene TRBV30; a weak D match, TRBD2 (7 bases). V shed 1 base and J shed 8 bases, with 16 bases lying between them. CDR1 GTSNPN and CDR2 SVGIG come from the germline V gene (reference sequence). The CDR3 is made up of 14 amino acids. The CDR3 is CAWSGGREPGTQYF. CDR3 coding DNA: TGTGCCTGGAGTGGGGGGCGGGAGCCAGGTACGCAGTATTTT.

The table lists this clonotype with many counts. DNA of the CDR3: TGTGCCAGCAGTTATGCAGGCATGTATAGCAATCAGCCCCAGCATTTT. Encoded protein: CASSYAGMYSNQPQHF. V usage is TRBV25-1 and J usage is TRBJ1-5; no clear D. This CDR3 comprises 16 residues. Germline V lookup: CDR1 MGHDK, CDR2 SYGVNS. The V end was cut by 5 bases, the J end by 0 bases, with 14 bases between.

This clonotype was seen many times. The rearrangement joins TRBV3-1 to TRBJ2-7; 7 nucleotides align to TRBD2. This CDR3 has 14 residues. After removal of 5 bases from V and 5 bases from J, the junction contained 9 bases not matched to a gene. Germline lookup yields CDR1 LGHDT and CDR2 YNNKEL (reference sequence). The DNA of the CDR3 is TGTGCCAGCAGCTCCCGGACTAGGGTCGACGAGCAGTACTTC. Residues: CASSSRTRVDEQYF.

This clonotype came up a few times. The V and J genes are TRBV5-5 and TRBJ1-6; D is unclear. V shed 5 bases and J shed 5 bases, with 17 bases lying between them. The CDR3 runs to 16 residues. The germline CDR1 and CDR2 sequences are SGHKS and YYEKEE (reference sequence). Written as DNA, the CDR3 is TGTGCCAGCAGTTGGAGCGGTGAAGGGAATAATTCACCCCTCCACTTT. Amino acids: CASSWSGEGNNSPLHF. The whole variable domain, remainder taken from reference TRBV5-5 and TRBJ1-6, is DAGVTQSPTHLIKTRGQQVTLRCSPISGHKSVSWYQQVLGQGPQFIFQYYEKEERGRGNFPDRFSARQFPNYSSELNVNALLLGDSALYLCASSWSGEGNNSPLHFGNGTRLTVT.

This clonotype has ten or more counts. The chain has TRBV7-6 and TRBJ1-5; no clear D. Germline V CDR1 and CDR2: SGHVS, FNYEAQ. Trimming cost V 0 bases and J 6 bases, with 6 bases left between them. The CDR3 is 13 residues long. The CDR3 region is CASSLAEGQPQHF. CDR3 nucleotide sequence: TGTGCCAGCAGCTTAGCTGAGGGTCAGCCCCAGCATTTT.

This clonotype was observed many times. The chain is built from TRBV24-1 and TRBJ2-2; 8 nucleotides match TRBD1. Looked up from germline, CDR1 is KGHDR and CDR2 is SFDVKD. Losses at the gene ends were 6 bases for V and 1 base for J; bases not matched to a gene: 9. The CDR3 extends over 17 amino acids. CDR3 amino acids: CATSSRSGTGNTGELFF. The CDR3 DNA sequence: TGTGCCACCAGTTCGCGATCGGGGACAGGGAACACCGGGGAGCTGTTTTTT.

V is TRBV9 and J is TRBJ1-3, with 7 bases lining up with TRBD1. Germline CDR1 and CDR2: SGDLS and YYNGEE. The CDR3 runs to 17 residues. The V segment lost 0 bases and the J segment 4 bases; nucleotides outside the gene matches: 10. This CDR3 is CASSVAVTGSAGNTIYF. Written as DNA, the CDR3 is TGTGCCAGCAGCGTAGCCGTGACAGGGTCCGCGGGAAACACCATATATTTT. Using reference TRBV9 and TRBJ1-3 for the parts outside the CDR3, the full variable domain is DSGVTQTPKHLITATGQRVTLRCSPRSGDLSVYWYQQSLDQGLQFLIQYYNGEERAKGNILERFSAQQFPDLHSELNLSSLELGDSALYFCASSVAVTGSAGNTIYFGEGSWLTVV.

This clonotype was counted between two and nine times. The chain combines TRBV28 with TRBJ1-1, with D possibly TRBD1 on 5 matching bases. Trimming removed 2 bases at V and 2 bases at J, with 9 bases between. The germline gives CDR1 MDHEN, CDR2 SYDVKM. CDR3 size: 14 residues. CDR3 nucleotides: TGTGCCAGCAGTTTAGAACAGGTTAACACTGAAGCTTTCTTT. Its protein product is CASSLEQVNTEAFF.

This clonotype came up many times. V and J are TRBV3-1 and TRBJ2-7, with a tentative D call TRBD2 (6 bases). V dropped 0 bases and J dropped 2 bases, with 14 bases sitting between them. Germline CDR1 reads LGHDT; CDR2 reads YNNKEL (reference sequence). The length of the CDR3 is 16 residues. In DNA form, the CDR3 reads TGTGCCAGCAGCCAAGATCTGGGACTGCGGCCCTACGAGCAGTACTTC. As protein: CASSQDLGLRPYEQYF.

This clonotype was observed many times. The V gene is TRBV20-1, the J gene TRBJ2-1; TRBD2 agrees at 11 bases. CDR1 and CDR2 from the germline V gene are DFQATT and SNEGSKA (reference sequence). The CDR3 has 17 amino acids. The V segment lost 0 bases and the J segment 4 bases; nucleotides outside the gene matches: 8. In DNA, the CDR3 is TGCAGTGCTAGAGACTCCGCTAGCGGGAGGACGTACAATGAGCAGTTCTTC. Protein product: CSARDSASGRTYNEQFF.

This clonotype was observed at least ten times. The V call is TRBV5-1, the J call TRBJ1-2; TRBD1 matches at 8 bases. The junction had 13 bases not matched to a gene; V was cut back by 0 bases and J by 6 bases. Germline CDR1 is SGHRS and CDR2 is YFSETQ. The CDR3 is made up of 17 amino acids. CDR3 residues: CASSLGGTGALLDGYTF. DNA for the CDR3: TGCGCCAGCAGCTTGGGCGGGACAGGCGCTCTCCTTGATGGCTACACCTTC.

In this sample, this clonotype turned up a few times. This rearrangement joins TRBV5-1 to TRBJ2-3; 12 bases agree with TRBD2. The CDR3 spans 15 residues. The V gene end was trimmed by 3 bases and the J gene end by 11 bases; junction bases not matched to a gene: 10. Germline-derived CDR1 and CDR2 are SGHRS and YFSETQ. The CDR3 coding sequence is TGCGCCAGCAGCTCGGTACTAGCGGGGGGACAGAGGCAGTATTTT. It codes for CASSSVLAGGQRQYF.

There are many counts of this clonotype. The chain couples TRBV28 to TRBJ2-7; the D gene could be TRBD1 or TRBD2 (5 bases each). V was cut by 4 bases and J by 2 bases, with 18 bases left in between. Germline CDR1 reads MDHEN; CDR2 reads SYDVKM. The CDR3 loop spans 16 amino acids. CDR3 nucleotide sequence: TGTGCCAGCAGTTCCCAGGGTGGGACCATCCCCTACGAGCAGTACTTC. It encodes CASSSQGGTIPYEQYF.

This clonotype came up many times. The V gene is TRBV20-1, the J gene TRBJ1-4; the match to TRBD1 covers 7 bases. CDR1 is DFQATT and CDR2 is SNEGSKA in the germline V gene (reference sequence). The CDR3 is 14 amino acids. V was pared by 6 bases and J by 8 bases, with 12 bases of the junction left unmatched. The CDR3 DNA is TGCAGTGCGTCCTCGGGCAGGGGGAGGGAAAAACTGTTTTTT. Translated, it gives CSASSGRGREKLFF.

The chain joins TRBV20-1 to TRBJ2-5; TRBD1 matches at 11 bases. Per germline, CDR1 DFQATT and CDR2 SNEGSKA (reference sequence). The J segment lost 4 bases and the V segment lost 5 bases, leaving 9 bases of the junction unmatched. CDR3 length equals 15 residues. CDR3 protein: CSALGGTGGPETQYF. The DNA of the CDR3 is TGCAGTGCTCTAGGCGGGACAGGGGGGCCAGAGACCCAGTACTTC.

This clonotype showed up many times. The DNA is left out, because the CDR3 cannot be placed on it with certainty; the CDR3 is given as TCRdb lists it. The chain has TRBV2 and TRBJ1-1; whether TRBD1, the table's D call, matches the DNA was not checked. The V gene's germline CDR1 is SNHLY and CDR2 FYNNEI. Both ends counted, the CDR3 spans 15 residues. The CDR3 spells CASSSGQGGVTEAFF.

At least ten counts were recorded for this clonotype. The genes are TRBV15 and TRBJ1-5; D not certain. V dropped 5 bases and J dropped 0 bases, with 14 bases sitting between them. Germline V gene sequence: CDR1 LNHNV, CDR2 YYDKDF (reference sequence). This CDR3 region has 16 residues. In nucleotides, the CDR3 is TGTGCCACCAGCCGATGGCGGCCTTATAGCAATCAGCCCCAGCATTTT. Translating gives CATSRWRPYSNQPQHF. The variable domain in full, completed from reference TRBV15 and TRBJ1-5, reads DAMVIQNPRYQVTQFGKPVTLSCSQTLNHNVMYWYQQKSSQAPKLLFHYYDKDFNNEADTPDNFQSRRPNTSFCFLDIRSPGLGDTAMYLCATSRWRPYSNQPQHFGDGTRLSIL.

This clonotype was recorded many times. V and J are TRBV20-1 and TRBJ2-1; D unclear. The ends were cut back, 1 base at V and 5 bases at J, with 3 bases in the middle. Germline V gene sequence: CDR1 DFQATT, CDR2 SNEGSKA (reference sequence). The CDR3 runs 11 residues. CDR3: CSARVNNEQFF. CDR3 bases: TGCAGTGCTAGAGTTAACAATGAGCAGTTCTTC.

As to this clonotype: A clone one base away is much larger, so this may be a read error. The chain is built from TRBV30 and TRBJ2-5, with 14 bases fitting TRBD2. This CDR3 has 15 residues. Germline V gives CDR1 GTSNPN, CDR2 SVGIG (reference sequence). For the CDR3, the DNA is TGTGCCTGGGCGATGGGACTAGCGGGAGTAGGGACCCAGTGCTTC. Encoded protein: CAWAMGLAGVGTQCF.

This clonotype has a handful of counts. The genes are TRBV20-1 and TRBJ2-1; 10 nucleotides match TRBD2. Germline CDR1 DFQATT, CDR2 SNEGSKA (reference sequence). V lost 3 bases and J lost 8; bases outside the gene matches: 10. CDR3 length: 15 residues. The CDR3 DNA sequence: TGCAGTGCTAGTATGGCTAGCGGGAGTACGGATGAGCAGTTCTTC. This codes for CSASMASGSTDEQFF.

This clonotype has a handful of counts. This chain joins TRBV5-6 and TRBJ2-3; 8 nucleotides line up with TRBD1. The ends lost 1 base at V and 1 base at J; junction bases unmatched: 5. CDR1 is SGHDT, CDR2 YYEEEE, per germline. The CDR3 has 16 amino acids. The CDR3, as DNA: TGTGCCAGCAGCTTGTCCGTGACAGGGGGCACAGATACGCAGTATTTT. Translated: CASSLSVTGGTDTQYF. The whole variable domain, remainder taken from reference TRBV5-6 and TRBJ2-3, is DAGVTQSPTHLIKTRGQQVTLRCSPKSGHDTVSWYQQALGQGPQFIFQYYEEEERQRGNFPDRFSGHQFPNYSSELNVNALLLGDSALYLCASSLSVTGGTDTQYFGPGTRLTVL.

This clonotype was seen ten or more times. CDR3: CASSMSTDTQYF. In nucleotides, the CDR3 is TGTGCCAGTAGTATGAGCACAGATACGCAGTATTTT. The rearrangement joins TRBV19 to TRBJ2-3, with D unclear. This CDR3 has 12 residues. Germline V gene sequence: CDR1 LNHDA, CDR2 SQIVND (reference sequence). V lost 3 bases, J lost 0 bases, and 1 base lay in between.

There are many counts of this clonotype. The chain has TRBV19 and TRBJ2-3, with a tentative D call TRBD1 (6 bases). V lost 7 bases and J lost 2, with 16 bases in between. The CDR3 has 15 residues. CDR1 and CDR2 (germline): LNHDA, SQIVND (reference sequence). This CDR3 is CASTRDRRYTDTQYF. CDR3 nucleotides: TGTGCCAGTACCCGCGACAGGCGATACACAGATACGCAGTATTTT.